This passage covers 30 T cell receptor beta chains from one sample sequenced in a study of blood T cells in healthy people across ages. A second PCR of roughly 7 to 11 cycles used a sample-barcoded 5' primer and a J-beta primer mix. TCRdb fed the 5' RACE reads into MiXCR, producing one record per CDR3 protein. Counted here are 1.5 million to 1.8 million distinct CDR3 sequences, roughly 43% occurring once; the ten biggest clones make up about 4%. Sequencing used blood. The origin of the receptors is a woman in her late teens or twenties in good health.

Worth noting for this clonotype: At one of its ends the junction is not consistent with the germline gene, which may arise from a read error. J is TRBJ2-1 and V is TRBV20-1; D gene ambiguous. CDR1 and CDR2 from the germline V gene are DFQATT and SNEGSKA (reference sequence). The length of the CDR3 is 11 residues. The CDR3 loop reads CRASTANEQFF. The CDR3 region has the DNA TGCAGGGCTAGTACAGCCAATGAGCAGTTCTTC.

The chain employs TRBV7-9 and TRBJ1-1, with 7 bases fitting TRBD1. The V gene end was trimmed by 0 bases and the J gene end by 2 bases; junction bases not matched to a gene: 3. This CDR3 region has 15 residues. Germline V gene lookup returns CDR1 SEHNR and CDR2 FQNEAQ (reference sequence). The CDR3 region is CASSLAGQINTEAFF. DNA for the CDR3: TGTGCCAGCAGCTTAGCGGGACAGATAAACACTGAAGCTTTCTTT.

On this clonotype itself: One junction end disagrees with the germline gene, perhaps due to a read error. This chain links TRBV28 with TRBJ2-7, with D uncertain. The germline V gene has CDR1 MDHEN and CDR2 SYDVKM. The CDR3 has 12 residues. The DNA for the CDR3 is TGTGTCAGCAGTTCCGATTCCTACGAGCAGTACTTC. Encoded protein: CVSSSDSYEQYF.

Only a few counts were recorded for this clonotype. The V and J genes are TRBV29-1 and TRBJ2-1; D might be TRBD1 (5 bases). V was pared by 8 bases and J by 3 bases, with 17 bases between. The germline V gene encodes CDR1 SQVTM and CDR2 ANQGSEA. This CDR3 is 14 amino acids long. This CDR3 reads CSFSARVLYNEQFF. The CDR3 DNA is TGCAGCTTCTCCGCCAGGGTCCTCTACAATGAGCAGTTCTTC.

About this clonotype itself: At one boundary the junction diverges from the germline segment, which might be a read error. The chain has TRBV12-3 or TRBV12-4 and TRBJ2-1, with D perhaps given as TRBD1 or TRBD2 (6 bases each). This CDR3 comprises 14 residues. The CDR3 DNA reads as TGTGCCAGCAGTTTGTTCGGGGGCTACAATGAGAAGTTCTTC. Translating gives CASSLFGGYNEKFF.

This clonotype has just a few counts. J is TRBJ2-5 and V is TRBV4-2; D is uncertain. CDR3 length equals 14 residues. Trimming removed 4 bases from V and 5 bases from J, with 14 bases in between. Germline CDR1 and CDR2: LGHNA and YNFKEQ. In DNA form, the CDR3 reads TGTGCCAGCAGCCCAGGTCAGCACAAGGAGACCCAGTACTTC. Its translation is CASSPGQHKETQYF.

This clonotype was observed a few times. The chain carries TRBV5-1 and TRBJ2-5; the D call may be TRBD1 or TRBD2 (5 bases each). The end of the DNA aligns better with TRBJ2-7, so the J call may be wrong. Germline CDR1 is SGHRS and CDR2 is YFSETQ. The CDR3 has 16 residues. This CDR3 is CASRTDWGPGAYEQYF. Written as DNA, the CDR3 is TGCGCCAGCAGAACCGATTGGGGCCCCGGGGCCTACGAGCAGTACTTC.

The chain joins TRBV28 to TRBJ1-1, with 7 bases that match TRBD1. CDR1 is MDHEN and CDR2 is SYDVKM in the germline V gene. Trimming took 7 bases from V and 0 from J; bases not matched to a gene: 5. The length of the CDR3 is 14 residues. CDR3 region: CASTGQTMNTEAFF. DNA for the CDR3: TGTGCCAGCACGGGACAGACTATGAACACTGAAGCTTTCTTT.

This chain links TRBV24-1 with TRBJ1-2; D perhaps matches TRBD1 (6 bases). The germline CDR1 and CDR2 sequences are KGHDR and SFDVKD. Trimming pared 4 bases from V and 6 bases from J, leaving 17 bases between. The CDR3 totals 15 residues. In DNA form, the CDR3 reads TGTGCCACCAGTGACCCAGGCACAGGGAGGGATGGCTACACCTTC. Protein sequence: CATSDPGTGRDGYTF.

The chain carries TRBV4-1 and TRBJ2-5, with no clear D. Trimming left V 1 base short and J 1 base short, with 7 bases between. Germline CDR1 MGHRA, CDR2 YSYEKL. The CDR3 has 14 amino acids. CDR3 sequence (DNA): TGCGCCAGCAGCCAAGTTATAGGCCAAGAGACCCAGTACTTC. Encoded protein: CASSQVIGQETQYF.

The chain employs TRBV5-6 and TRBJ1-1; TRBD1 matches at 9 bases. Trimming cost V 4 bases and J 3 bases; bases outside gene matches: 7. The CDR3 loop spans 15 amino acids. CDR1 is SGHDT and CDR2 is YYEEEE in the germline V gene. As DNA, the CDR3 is TGTGCCAGCAGCCTACTGGGACAGGGTGACACTGAAGCTTTCTTT. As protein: CASSLLGQGDTEAFF.

The CDR3 bases are TGCGCCAGCCAGACAGGGGGCACTGAAGCTTTCTTT. As protein: CASQTGGTEAFF. V usage is TRBV5-1 and J usage is TRBJ1-1; 9 bases map to TRBD1. Germline CDR1 is SGHRS and CDR2 is YFSETQ. J was trimmed by 4 bases and V by 7 bases; bases with no gene match: 2. The CDR3 has 12 residues.

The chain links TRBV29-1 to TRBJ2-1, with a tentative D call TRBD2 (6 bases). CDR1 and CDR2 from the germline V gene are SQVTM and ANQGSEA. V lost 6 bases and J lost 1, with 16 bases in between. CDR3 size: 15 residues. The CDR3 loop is CSVDQRVRSYNEQFF. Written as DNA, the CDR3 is TGCAGCGTGGATCAGCGGGTTCGGTCCTACAATGAGCAGTTCTTC.

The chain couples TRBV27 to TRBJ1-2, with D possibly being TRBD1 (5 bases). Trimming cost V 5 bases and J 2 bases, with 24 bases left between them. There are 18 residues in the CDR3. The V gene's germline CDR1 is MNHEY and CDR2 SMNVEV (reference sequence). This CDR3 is CASSTIRDPKFGNYGYTF. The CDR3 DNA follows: TGTGCCAGCAGTACCATCCGGGACCCAAAATTCGGGAACTATGGCTACACCTTC.

CDR3 amino acids: CSARIGISEQFF. The CDR3 bases are TGCAGTGCTAGAATCGGGATTAGTGAGCAGTTCTTC. V and J are TRBV20-1 and TRBJ2-1; TRBD2 might be the D (5 bases). The CDR3 covers 12 residues. In germline, CDR1 is DFQATT, CDR2 SNEGSKA (reference sequence). V was trimmed by 2 bases and J by 9 bases, leaving 11 bases between them.

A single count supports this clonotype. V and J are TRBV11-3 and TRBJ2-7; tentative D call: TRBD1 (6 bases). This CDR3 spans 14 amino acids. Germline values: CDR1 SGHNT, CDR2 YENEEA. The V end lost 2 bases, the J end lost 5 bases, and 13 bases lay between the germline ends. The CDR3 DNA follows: TGTGCCAGCAGCTTACAGGGGATGGTAAACGAGCAGTACTTC. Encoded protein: CASSLQGMVNEQYF.

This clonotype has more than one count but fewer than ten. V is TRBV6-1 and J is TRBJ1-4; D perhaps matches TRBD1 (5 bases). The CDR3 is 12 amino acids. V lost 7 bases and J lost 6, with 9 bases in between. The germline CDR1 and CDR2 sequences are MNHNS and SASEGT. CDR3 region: CASTWGHEKLFF. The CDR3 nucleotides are TGTGCCAGCACCTGGGGCCATGAAAAACTGTTTTTT.

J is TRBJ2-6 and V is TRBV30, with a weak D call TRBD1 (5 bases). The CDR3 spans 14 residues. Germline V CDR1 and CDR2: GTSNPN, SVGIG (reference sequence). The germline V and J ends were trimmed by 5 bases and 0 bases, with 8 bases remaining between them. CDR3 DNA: TGTGCCTGGGCCCAGGGCTCTGGGGCCAACGTCCTGACTTTC. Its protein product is CAWAQGSGANVLTF.

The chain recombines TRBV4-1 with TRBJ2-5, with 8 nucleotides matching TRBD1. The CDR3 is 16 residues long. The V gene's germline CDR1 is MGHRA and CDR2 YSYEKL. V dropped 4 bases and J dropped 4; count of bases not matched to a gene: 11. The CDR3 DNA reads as TGCGCCAGCAGCCGGTCGACAGGGGACAATTTAGAGACCCAGTACTTC. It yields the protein CASSRSTGDNLETQYF.

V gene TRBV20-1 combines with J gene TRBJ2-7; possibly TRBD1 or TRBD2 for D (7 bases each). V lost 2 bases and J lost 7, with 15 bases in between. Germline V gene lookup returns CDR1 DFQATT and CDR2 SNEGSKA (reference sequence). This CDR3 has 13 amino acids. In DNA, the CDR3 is TGCAGTGCTAGACAGGGGGGGGACAATGAGCAGTACTTC. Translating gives CSARQGGDNEQYF.

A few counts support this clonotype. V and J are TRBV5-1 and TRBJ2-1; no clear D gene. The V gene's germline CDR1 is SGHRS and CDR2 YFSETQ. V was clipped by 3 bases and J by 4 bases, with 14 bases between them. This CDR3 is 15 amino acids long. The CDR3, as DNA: TGCGCCAGCAGCTACAACTACCAGACGTACAATGAGCAGTTCTTC. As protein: CASSYNYQTYNEQFF. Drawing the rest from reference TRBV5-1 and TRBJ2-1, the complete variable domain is KAGVTQTPRYLIKTRGQQVTLSCSPISGHRSVSWYQQTPGQGLQFLFEYFSETQRNKGNFPGRFSGRQFSNSRSEMNVSTLELGDSALYLCASSYNYQTYNEQFFGPGTRLTVL.

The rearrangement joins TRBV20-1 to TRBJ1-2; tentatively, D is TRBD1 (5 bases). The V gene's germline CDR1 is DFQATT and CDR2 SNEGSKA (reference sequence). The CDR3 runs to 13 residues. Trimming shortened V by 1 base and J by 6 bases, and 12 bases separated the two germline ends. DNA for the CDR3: TGCAGTGCTAGAGCCGACAGCAAGCATGGCTACACCTTC. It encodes CSARADSKHGYTF.

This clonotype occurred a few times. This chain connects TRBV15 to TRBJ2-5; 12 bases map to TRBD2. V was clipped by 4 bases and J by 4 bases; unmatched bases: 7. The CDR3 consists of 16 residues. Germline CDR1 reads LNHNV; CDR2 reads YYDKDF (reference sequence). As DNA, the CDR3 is TGTGCCACCAGCACCTCTAGCGGGGGGGTGCCAGAGACCCAGTACTTC. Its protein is CATSTSSGGVPETQYF.

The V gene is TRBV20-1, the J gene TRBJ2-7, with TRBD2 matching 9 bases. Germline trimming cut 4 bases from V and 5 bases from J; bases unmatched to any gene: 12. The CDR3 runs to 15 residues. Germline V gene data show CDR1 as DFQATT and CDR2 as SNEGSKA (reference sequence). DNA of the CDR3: TGCAGTGCTACCCCATACCGGTTAGCGGGAGACGAGCAGTACTTC. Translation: CSATPYRLAGDEQYF.

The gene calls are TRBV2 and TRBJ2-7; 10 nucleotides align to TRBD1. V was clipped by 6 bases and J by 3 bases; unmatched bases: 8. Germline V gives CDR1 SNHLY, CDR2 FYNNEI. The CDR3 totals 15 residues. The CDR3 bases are TGTGCCAGCAGCACAGGACAGGGGGTGGTCTACGAGCAGTACTTC. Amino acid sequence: CASSTGQGVVYEQYF. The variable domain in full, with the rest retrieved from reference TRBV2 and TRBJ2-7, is EPEVTQTPSHQVTQMGQEVILRCVPISNHLYFYWYRQILGQKVEFLVSFYNNEISEKSEIFDDQFSVERPDGSNFTLKIRSTKLEDSAMYFCASSTGQGVVYEQYFGPGTRLTVT.

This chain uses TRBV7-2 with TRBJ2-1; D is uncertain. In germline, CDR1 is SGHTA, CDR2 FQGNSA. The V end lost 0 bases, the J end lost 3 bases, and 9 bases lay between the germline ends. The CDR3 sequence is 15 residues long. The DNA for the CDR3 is TGTGCCAGCAGCTTAGCAGGGTCGGTCTACAATGAGCAGTTCTTC. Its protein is CASSLAGSVYNEQFF.

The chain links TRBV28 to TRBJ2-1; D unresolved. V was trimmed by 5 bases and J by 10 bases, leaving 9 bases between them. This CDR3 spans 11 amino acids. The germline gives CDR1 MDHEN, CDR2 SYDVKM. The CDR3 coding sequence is TGTGCCAGCAGTCCATACTACGAGCAGTTCTTC. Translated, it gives CASSPYYEQFF.

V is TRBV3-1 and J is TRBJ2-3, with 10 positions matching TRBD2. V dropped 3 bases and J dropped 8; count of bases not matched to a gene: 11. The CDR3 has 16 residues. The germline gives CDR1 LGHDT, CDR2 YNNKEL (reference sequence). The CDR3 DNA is TGTGCCAGCAGCCAGTATCAGCGGGAGGGCCGTCGTACGCAGTATTTT. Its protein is CASSQYQREGRRTQYF.

This CDR3 reads CATSSQLSGNQPQHF. DNA of the CDR3: TGTGCCACCAGCAGTCAGTTATCCGGGAATCAGCCCCAGCATTTT. The J gene is TRBJ1-5, the V gene TRBV15; unclear D gene. Germline lookup yields CDR1 LNHNV and CDR2 YYDKDF (reference sequence). V was trimmed by 3 bases and J by 4 bases, leaving 13 bases between them. CDR3 length: 15 residues.

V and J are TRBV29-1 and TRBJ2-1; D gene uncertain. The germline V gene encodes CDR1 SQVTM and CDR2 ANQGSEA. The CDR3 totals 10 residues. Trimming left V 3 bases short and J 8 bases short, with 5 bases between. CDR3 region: CSVDVYEQFF. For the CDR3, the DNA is TGCAGCGTTGATGTCTATGAGCAGTTCTTC.